The 9 T cell receptor beta chains listed next were all sequenced from one sample in a study of T-cell memory formation after mild COVID-19. TCRdb used MiXCR to reprocess the 5' RACE reads, holding one entry per CDR3 protein. Among around 420,000 distinct CDR3 sequences, roughly 26% were seen once, and the ten largest hold about 10%. Sequencing was done on a sample of PBMCs or a T cell subset sorted from them (not recorded which). These receptors were obtained from an adult woman who had mild COVID-19 (a few samples of this study predate the infection). Cell type and time point are not known.

This clonotype appeared a few times. The rearrangement uses TRBV7-6 and TRBJ2-7; 8 positions agree with TRBD1. Germline values: CDR1 SGHVS, CDR2 FNYEAQ. This CDR3 is built from 14 residues. The V segment lost 6 bases and the J segment 7 bases; nucleotides outside the gene matches: 11. CDR3 region: CASRLDRAQGEQYF. CDR3 sequence (DNA): TGTGCCAGCAGATTGGACAGGGCTCAAGGGGAGCAGTACTTC.

The chain employs TRBV30 and TRBJ2-7; a weak D match, TRBD2 (6 bases). This CDR3 has 17 residues. V shed 2 bases and J shed 0 bases, with 20 bases lying between them. CDR1 is GTSNPN, CDR2 SVGIG, per germline (reference sequence). The CDR3 DNA follows: TGTGCCTGGAGTAAGAGCTCACTTGTGGGGGGCTCCTACGAGCAGTACTTC. This sequence encodes CAWSKSSLVGGSYEQYF.

The gene calls are TRBV9 and TRBJ1-5, with D unclear. This CDR3 is built from 13 residues. Germline lookup yields CDR1 SGDLS and CDR2 YYNGEE. V was trimmed by 4 bases and J by 4 bases, leaving 9 bases between them. The CDR3 sequence is CASSSQNNQPQHF. CDR3 DNA: TGTGCCAGCAGCTCCCAGAATAATCAGCCCCAGCATTTT.

The genes are TRBV5-1 and TRBJ2-5; no clear D gene. The germline gives CDR1 SGHRS, CDR2 YFSETQ. The CDR3 contains 13 residues. Trimming stripped 5 bases from V and 4 bases from J, with 12 bases between. The CDR3 bases are TGCGCCAGCAGGGACCCGGGCATAGAGACCCAGTACTTC. Translated, it gives CASRDPGIETQYF.

The V and J genes are TRBV20-1 and TRBJ2-3, with 14 bases aligning to TRBD2. V shed 0 bases, J shed 3 bases, and the junction held 5 bases outside the gene matches. Germline CDR1 reads DFQATT; CDR2 reads SNEGSKA (reference sequence). This CDR3 contains 17 residues. Here the CDR3 DNA reads TGCAGTGCTAGAGACCCTCGACTAGCGGGAGGGACAGATACGCAGTATTTT. It yields the protein CSARDPRLAGGTDTQYF.

The chain recombines TRBV20-1 with TRBJ1-6, with unresolved D. CDR1 and CDR2 (germline): DFQATT, SNEGSKA (reference sequence). V gave up 8 bases and J gave up 7 bases, with 21 bases separating them. This CDR3 contains 15 residues. CDR3 nucleotides: TGCAGTTCGAGTTTACAGAGCCGGCCAAATTCACCCCTCCACTTT. This sequence encodes CSSSLQSRPNSPLHF.

The CDR3 DNA reads as TGTGCCAGCTCCCGGGACAGGTTTGACGAGCAGTACTTC. This sequence encodes CASSRDRFDEQYF. The chain links TRBV10-3 to TRBJ2-7; 8 bases align to TRBD1. Germline loops: CDR1 ENHRY, CDR2 SYGVKD. This CDR3 spans 13 amino acids. Trimming took 10 bases from V and 5 from J; bases not matched to a gene: 10.

The chain carries TRBV21-1 and TRBJ2-5. TRBV21-1 is a documented pseudogene. The length of the CDR3 is 14 residues. Here the CDR3 reads CASSKGGYQETQYF. The CDR3 nucleotides read TGTGCCAGCAGCAAAGGGGGGTACCAAGAGACCCAGTACTTC.

The chain combines TRBV30 with TRBJ2-1; 8 bases line up with TRBD2. The CDR3 runs 14 residues. Germline V gene sequence: CDR1 GTSNPN, CDR2 SVGIG (reference sequence). J gave up 4 bases and V 3 bases, and 5 bases lay outside the gene matches. CDR3 sequence: CAWSSTSGYNEQFF. The DNA of the CDR3 is TGTGCCTGGAGCTCCACTAGCGGATACAATGAGCAGTTCTTC. The complete variable domain, with remaining parts taken from reference TRBV30 and TRBJ2-1, reads SQTIHQWPATLVQPVGSPLSLECTVEGTSNPNLYWYRQAAGRGLQLLFYSVGIGQISSEVPQNLSASRPQDRQFILSSKKLLLSDSGFYLCAWSSTSGYNEQFFGPGTRLTVL.